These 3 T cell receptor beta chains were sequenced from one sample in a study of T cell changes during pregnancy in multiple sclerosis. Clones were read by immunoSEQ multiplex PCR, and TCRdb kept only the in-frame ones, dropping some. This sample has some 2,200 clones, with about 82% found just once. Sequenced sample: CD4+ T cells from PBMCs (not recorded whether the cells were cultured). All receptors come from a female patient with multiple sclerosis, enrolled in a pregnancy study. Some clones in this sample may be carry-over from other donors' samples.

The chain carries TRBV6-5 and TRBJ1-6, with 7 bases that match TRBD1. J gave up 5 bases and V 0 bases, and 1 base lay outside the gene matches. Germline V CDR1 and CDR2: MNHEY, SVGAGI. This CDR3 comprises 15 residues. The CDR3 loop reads CASSYSGQNNSPLHF. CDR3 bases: TGTGCCAGCAGTTACTCGGGACAGAATAATTCACCCCTCCACTTT.

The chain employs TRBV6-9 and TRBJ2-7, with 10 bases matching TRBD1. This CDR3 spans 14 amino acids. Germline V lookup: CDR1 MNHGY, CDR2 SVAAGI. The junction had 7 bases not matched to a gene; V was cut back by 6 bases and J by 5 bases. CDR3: CASRLRQGANEQYF. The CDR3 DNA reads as TGTGCCAGCAGACTTAGACAGGGGGCCAACGAGCAGTACTTC.

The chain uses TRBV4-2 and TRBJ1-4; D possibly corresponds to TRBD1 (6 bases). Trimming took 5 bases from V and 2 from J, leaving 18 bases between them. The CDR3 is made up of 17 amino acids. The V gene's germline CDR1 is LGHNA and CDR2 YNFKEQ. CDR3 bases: TGTGCCAGCAGCTTGCACGGGGGGCGGGCCACTAATGAAAAACTGTTTTTT. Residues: CASSLHGGRATNEKLFF.